This T cell receptor (beta chain) is from a study of blood T cells in healthy people across ages. Study-level points and caveats: The recorded TCR beta diversity per million T cells decreased in a roughly linear manner with age. When set beside aged donors, long-lived donors presented more naive CD4+ cells and higher diversity.

There were healthy Caucasian individuals from Russia, aged about 6 to 100, serving as donors. It was with a sample-barcoded 5' primer and a J-beta primer mix that a second PCR of roughly 7 to 12 cycles was run. Each cDNA molecule carried a tag from a template-switch adaptor that contained 12 random nucleotides. Each CDR3 protein is one row after TCRdb ran MiXCR on the 5' RACE reads. The table records roughly 1,700,000 distinct CDR3 sequences, roughly 30% of them present only once. Germline V lookup: CDR1 MNHEY, CDR2 SVGEGT. The CDR3 runs 18 residues. V lost 6 bases and J lost 0; bases outside the gene matches: 11. As concerns this clonotype: Its antigen is not known.

The J gene is TRBJ2-1, the V gene TRBV6-2 or TRBV6-3; 10 bases are shared with TRBD1. The sequencing sample was made of blood. The source of this sequence is a woman between 25 and 40 years old in good health. The CDR3 DNA is TGTGCCAGCAGACCGGGACAGGGGACAACTAGCTCCTACAATGAGCAGTTCTTC. As protein: CASRPGQGTTSSYNEQFF.